These 7 T cell receptor beta chains came from one sample sequenced in a study of technical replicates of blood from several donors. Data came from immunoSEQ multiplex PCR; TCRdb stores just in-frame clones and leaves some out. The repertoire has over 15,000 clones, approximately 90% of them found once; the top ten carry more than 9%. Sequencing was carried out using PBMCs. The receptors were sampled from a human donor in good health.

The chain employs TRBV29-1 and TRBJ2-1; the D is unclear. This CDR3 is 13 amino acids long. Trimming took off 3 bases at V and 5 bases at J, with 11 bases between the two ends. The V gene's germline CDR1 is SQVTM and CDR2 ANQGSEA. The CDR3 coding sequence is TGCAGCGTTGATCTAGTCCAAGACAATGAGCAGTTCTTC. This encodes CSVDLVQDNEQFF.

The rearrangement joins TRBV18 to TRBJ2-5; 9 nucleotides line up with TRBD1. The germline CDR1 and CDR2 sequences are KGHSH and LQKENI. The CDR3 spans 16 residues. Losses at the gene ends were 2 bases for V and 4 bases for J; bases not matched to a gene: 8. The DNA for the CDR3 is TGTGCCAGCTCACCATTCCTCGACAGGGGGGGAGAGACCCAGTACTTC. It yields the protein CASSPFLDRGGETQYF.

The gene calls are TRBV7-9 and TRBJ1-3, with 8 bases identical to TRBD1. V was pared by 1 base and J by 7 bases, with 0 bases of the junction left unmatched. Germline-derived CDR1 and CDR2 are SEHNR and FQNEAQ (reference sequence). CDR3 length: 13 amino acids. In DNA, the CDR3 is TGTGCCAGCAGCTTAGGGACAGGGAACACCATATATTTT. Translated, it gives CASSLGTGNTIYF.

Note on this clone: Other DNA sequences in this sample translate to the same CDR3. The chain uses TRBV5-1 and TRBJ1-1, with 8 bases matching TRBD1. Germline CDR1 is SGHRS and CDR2 is YFSETQ. The CDR3 loop spans 14 amino acids. The J segment lost 8 bases and the V segment lost 4 bases, leaving 10 bases of the junction unmatched. The CDR3 is CASSLDRVGTEAFF. CDR3 in DNA: TGCGCCAGCAGCCTGGACAGGGTGGGCACCGAAGCTTTCTTT.

The J gene is TRBJ2-1, the V gene TRBV5-1; 10 bases align to TRBD2. Germline loops: CDR1 SGHRS, CDR2 YFSETQ. The CDR3 loop spans 17 amino acids. The J segment lost 7 bases and the V segment lost 5 bases, leaving 15 bases of the junction unmatched. As DNA, the CDR3 is TGCGCCAGCAGTGCCGGGACTAGCGAGAGTGAAGGGAATGAGCAGTTCTTC. Its translation is CASSAGTSESEGNEQFF.

The chain joins TRBV2 to TRBJ2-5; 9 bases are shared with TRBD2. The CDR3 length is 13 residues. From germline, CDR1 is SNHLY and CDR2 FYNNEI. Trimming cost V 6 bases and J 4 bases; bases outside gene matches: 3. The CDR3 loop is CASRTSGAETQYF. The CDR3 DNA follows: TGTGCCAGCAGGACTAGCGGAGCAGAGACCCAGTACTTC.

The chain employs TRBV6-1 and TRBJ1-2, with TRBD1 matching 7 bases. The CDR3 contains 15 residues. CDR1 and CDR2 (germline): MNHNS, SASEGT. After removal of 0 bases from V and 5 bases from J, the junction contained 6 bases not matched to a gene. This chain's CDR3 is CASSEAAGGWYGYTF. As DNA, the CDR3 is TGTGCCAGCAGTGAAGCTGCAGGGGGTTGGTATGGCTACACCTTC.